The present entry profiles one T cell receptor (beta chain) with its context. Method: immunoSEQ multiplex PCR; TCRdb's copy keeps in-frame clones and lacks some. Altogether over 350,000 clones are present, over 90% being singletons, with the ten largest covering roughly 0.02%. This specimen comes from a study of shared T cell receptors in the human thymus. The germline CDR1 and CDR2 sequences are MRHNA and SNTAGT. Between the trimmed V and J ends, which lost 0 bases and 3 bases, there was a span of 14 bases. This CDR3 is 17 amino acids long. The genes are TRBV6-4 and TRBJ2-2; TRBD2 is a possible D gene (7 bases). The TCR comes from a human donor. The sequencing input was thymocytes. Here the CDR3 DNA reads TGTGCCAGCAGTGACTCGATCTGGGAGGGGGACACCGGGGAGCTGTTTTTT. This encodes CASSDSIWEGDTGELFF.